This TCR beta chain was sequenced in a study of T cells in pancreatic ductal adenocarcinoma. Broader study findings: Mean clonality was approximately 0.11 in tumors and roughly 0.072 in blood, not significantly different. Unique clonotypes were around 8-fold more numerous in blood than in tumor.

In the case of this clone: What it binds is not known.

Surgery without prior neoadjuvant therapy was the treatment of the selected pancreatic ductal adenocarcinoma patients. Germline V gives CDR1 SGHRS, CDR2 YFSETQ. V gave up 4 bases and J gave up 0 bases, with 10 bases separating them. This CDR3 is 14 amino acids long. Profiled with immunoSEQ multiplex PCR; TCRdb holds only in-frame clones, not every one. The sample contains around 9,000 clones, roughly 90% of which appear only once. The sequenced material came from PBMCs. J is TRBJ2-5 and V is TRBV5-1, with D possibly TRBD1 on 5 matching bases. The sequence was collected from a human donor with pancreatic ductal adenocarcinoma. In DNA, the CDR3 is TGCGCCAGCAGCAAGGGGATTAACCAAGAGACCCAGTACTTC. Its translation: CASSKGINQETQYF.